The sample holds many counts of the clone carrying this T cell receptor (beta chain). This sample's time point: pre-sensitization, week 0. Sample treatment: therapeutic diphenylcyclopropenone sensitization with weekly scalp DPC. This sample was included in a study of human T cells and chemical hapten exposure. TCRdb ran MiXCR on the RACE reads and lists one entry per CDR3 protein. The table lists tens of thousands of distinct CDR3 sequences, about 9.2% of them singletons. The sample consisted of whole blood, taken in connection with sensitization to the hapten diphenylcyclopropenone (DPC). The sequence was obtained from a woman between 35 and 50 years old with alopecia areata. Some clones in this sample may be carry-over from other donors' samples.

In DNA form, the CDR3 reads TGTGCCAGCAGCGCTTCCGGGACAGGGGATATTAATGAGCAGTTCTTC. Amino acid sequence: CASSASGTGDINEQFF. This chain uses TRBV6-4 with TRBJ2-1, with 10 bases that match TRBD1. Germline V gene sequence: CDR1 MRHNA, CDR2 SNTAGT. The CDR3 is 16 amino acids. The trim removed 6 bases at V and 7 bases at J, leaving 12 bases unmatched.